This T cell receptor beta chain is drawn from a study of cytotoxic CD8 clonotypes in ibrutinib-treated CLL. About the research overall: The patients, over ten relapsed/refractory and approximately 14 treatment-naive, included 17 who were IGHV unmutated.

The table came from immunoSEQ multiplex PCR; TCRdb's copy has only in-frame clones and leaves some out. In the table there are around 310,000 clones, around four fifths of which are singletons. The germline gives CDR1 MNHEY, CDR2 SMNVEV (reference sequence). The CDR3 length is 13 residues. V shed 2 bases and J shed 1 base, with 6 bases lying between them. The receptor was derived from a human donor with chronic lymphocytic leukemia. Sequenced here: PBMCs, sampled before ibrutinib treatment. The V gene is TRBV27, the J gene TRBJ2-7; D ambiguous. The CDR3 loop is CASSLQVSYEQYF. Written as DNA, the CDR3 is TGTGCCAGCAGTTTACAAGTTTCCTACGAGCAGTACTTC.